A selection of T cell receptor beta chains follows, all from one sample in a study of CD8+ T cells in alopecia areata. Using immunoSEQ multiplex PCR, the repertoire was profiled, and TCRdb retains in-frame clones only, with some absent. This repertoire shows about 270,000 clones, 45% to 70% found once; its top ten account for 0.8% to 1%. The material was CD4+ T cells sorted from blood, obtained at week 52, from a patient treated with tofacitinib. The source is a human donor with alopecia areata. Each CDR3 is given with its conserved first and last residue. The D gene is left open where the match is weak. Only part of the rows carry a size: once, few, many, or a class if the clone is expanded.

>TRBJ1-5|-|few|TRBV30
CAWSVAGFNQPQHF
TGTGCCTGGAGTGTGGCTGGCTTCAATCAGCCCCAGCATTTT
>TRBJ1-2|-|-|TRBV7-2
CAAGRRAYGYTF
TGTGCCGCGGGTCGTCGGGCCTATGGCTACACCTTC
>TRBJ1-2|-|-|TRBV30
CAWITGTGGYTF
TGTGCCTGGATTACAGGGACTGGGGGCTACACCTTC
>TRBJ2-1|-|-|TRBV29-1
CSGERASYNEQFF
TGCAGCGGTGAAAGGGCGTCCTACAATGAGCAGTTCTTC
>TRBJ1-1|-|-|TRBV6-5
CASSQTVMNTEAFF
TGTGCCAGCAGTCAGACAGTCATGAACACTGAAGCTTTCTTT
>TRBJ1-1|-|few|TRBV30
CAWSVSQPEAFF
TGTGCCTGGAGCGTCTCTCAGCCTGAAGCTTTCTTT
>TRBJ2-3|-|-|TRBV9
CASSVASWDTQYF
TGTGCCAGCAGCGTAGCATCATGGGATACGCAGTATTTT
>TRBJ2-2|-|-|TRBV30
CAWSLHGATGELFF
TGTGCCTGGAGTCTTCACGGGGCCACCGGGGAGCTGTTTTTT
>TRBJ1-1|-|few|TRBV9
CASSVAPVTLEHTEAFF
TGTGCCAGCAGCGTAGCCCCAGTCACCCTAGAACACACTGAAGCTTTCTTT
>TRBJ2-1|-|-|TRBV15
CATSRDLGEQFF
TGTGCCACCAGCAGAGACTTGGGTGAGCAGTTCTTC
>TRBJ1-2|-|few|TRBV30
CAWTLGFYGYTF
TGTGCCTGGACCCTCGGGTTCTATGGCTACACCTTC
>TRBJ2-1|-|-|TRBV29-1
CSVGGRYNEQFF
TGCAGCGTTGGGGGGCGGTACAATGAGCAGTTCTTC
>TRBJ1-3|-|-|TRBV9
CASSVVGAPTDTIYF
TGTGCCAGCAGCGTAGTCGGGGCGCCCACGGACACCATATATTTT
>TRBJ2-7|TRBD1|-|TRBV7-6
CASSLGQYSYEQYF
TGTGCCAGCAGCTTGGGACAGTACTCCTACGAGCAGTACTTC
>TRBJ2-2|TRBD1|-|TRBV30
CAWTQGAPGELFF
TGTGCCTGGACTCAGGGGGCCCCCGGGGAGCTGTTTTTT
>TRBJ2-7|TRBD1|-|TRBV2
CASSPGTGGREQYF
TGTGCCAGCAGTCCCGGGACAGGGGGGCGAGAGCAGTACTTC
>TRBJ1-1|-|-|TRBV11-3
CASSLGTVNTEAFF
TGTGCCAGCAGCTTAGGGACAGTGAACACTGAAGCTTTCTTT
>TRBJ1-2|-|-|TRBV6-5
CASKLRQSPGYTF
TGTGCCAGCAAGCTTCGACAGTCTCCGGGCTACACCTTC
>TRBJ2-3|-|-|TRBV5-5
CASSRPGGTDTQYF
TGTGCCAGCAGCAGACCCGGGGGCACAGATACGCAGTATTTT
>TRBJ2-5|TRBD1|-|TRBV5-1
CASSDKGTAQETQYF
TGCGCCAGCAGCGATAAAGGGACAGCCCAAGAGACCCAGTACTTC
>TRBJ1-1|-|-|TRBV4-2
CASSQESPNTEAFF
TGTGCCAGCAGCCAAGAGAGCCCAAACACTGAAGCTTTCTTT
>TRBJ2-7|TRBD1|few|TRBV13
CASSLDGTGTYEQYF
TGTGCCAGCAGCTTAGATGGGACAGGGACCTACGAGCAGTACTTC
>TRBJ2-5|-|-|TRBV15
CATSREGETQYF
TGTGCCACCAGCAGAGAGGGGGAGACCCAGTACTTC
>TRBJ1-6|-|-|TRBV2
CASSPNNSPLHF
TGTGCCAGCAGTCCTAATAATTCACCCCTCCACTTT
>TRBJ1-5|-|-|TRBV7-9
CASSLQGVQPQHF
TGTGCCAGCAGCTTACAGGGAGTTCAGCCCCAGCATTTT
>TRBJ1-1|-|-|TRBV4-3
CASSPHLMNTEAFF
TGCGCCAGCAGCCCCCACCTCATGAACACTGAAGCTTTCTTT
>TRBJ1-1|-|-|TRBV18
CASSRERVEAFF
TGTGCCAGCTCACGGGAGAGAGTTGAAGCTTTCTTT
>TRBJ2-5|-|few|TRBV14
CASSRPLATQYF
TGTGCCAGCAGCCGTCCCCTAGCCACCCAGTACTTC
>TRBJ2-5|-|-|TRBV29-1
CSVEDRATWYQETQYF
TGCAGCGTTGAAGATCGGGCTACTTGGTACCAAGAGACCCAGTACTTC
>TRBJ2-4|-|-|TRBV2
CASSDSSGTLAKNIQYF
TGTGCCAGCAGTGACTCAAGCGGGACATTAGCCAAAAACATTCAGTACTTC
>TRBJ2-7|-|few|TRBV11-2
CASSASEYEQYF
TGTGCCAGCAGTGCCTCGGAGTACGAGCAGTACTTC
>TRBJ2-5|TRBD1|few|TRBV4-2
CASSQGTALQETQYF
TGTGCCAGCAGCCAGGGGACAGCCCTCCAAGAGACCCAGTACTTC
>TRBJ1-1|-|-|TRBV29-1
CSYRMEAMNTEAFF
TGCAGTTATAGAATGGAAGCTATGAACACTGAAGCTTTCTTT
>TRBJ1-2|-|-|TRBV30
CAWFLGPVVSGGYTF
TGTGCCTGGTTCCTGGGGCCGGTAGTATCGGGCGGCTACACCTTC
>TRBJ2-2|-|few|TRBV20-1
CSASRTGELFF
TGCAGTGCTAGTCGTACCGGGGAGCTGTTTTTT
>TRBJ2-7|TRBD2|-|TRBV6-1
CASAYWGGSYEQYF
TGTGCCAGCGCATACTGGGGGGGCTCCTACGAGCAGTACTTC
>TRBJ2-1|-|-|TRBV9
CASSVAVEGNEQFF
TGTGCCAGCAGCGTAGCGGTGGAGGGGAATGAGCAGTTCTTC
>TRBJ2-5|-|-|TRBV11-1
CASSLQQETQYF
TGTGCCAGCAGCTTACAGCAAGAGACCCAGTACTTC
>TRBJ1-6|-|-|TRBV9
CASSPSGLSNSPLHF
TGTGCCAGCAGCCCTTCGGGACTTAGCAATTCACCCCTCCACTTT
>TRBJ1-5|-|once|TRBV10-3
CASCPDLGQPQHF
TGTGCCTCGTGCCCAGACCTTGGTCAGCCCCAGCATTTT
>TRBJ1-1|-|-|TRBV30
CAWSVTGGGTEAFF
TGTGCCTGGAGTGTAACGGGTGGAGGCACTGAAGCTTTCTTT
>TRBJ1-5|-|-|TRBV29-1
CSVAEQGGQPQHF
TGCAGCGTTGCCGAACAGGGCGGGCAGCCCCAGCATTTT
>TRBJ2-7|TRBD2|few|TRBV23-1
CAGYPSGGSYEQYF
TGCGCCGGCTACCCCAGCGGGGGATCCTACGAGCAGTACTTC
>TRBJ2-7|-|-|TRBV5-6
CASSLLSREAREQYF
TGTGCCAGCAGCTTGTTATCCAGGGAGGCTCGGGAGCAGTACTTC
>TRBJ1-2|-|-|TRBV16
CASSQRVGYTF
TGTGCCAGCAGCCAAAGGGTCGGCTACACCTTC
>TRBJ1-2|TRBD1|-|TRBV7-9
CASSTGAGYTF
TGTGCCAGCAGCACAGGGGCGGGGTACACCTTC
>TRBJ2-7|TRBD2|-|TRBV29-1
CSVRVAGHEQYF
TGCAGCGTTCGGGTAGCGGGGCACGAGCAGTACTTC
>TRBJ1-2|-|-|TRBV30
CAWRTVYGYTF
TGTGCCTGGAGGACAGTCTATGGCTACACCTTC
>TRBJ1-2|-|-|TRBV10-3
CAISAPGFDGYTF
TGTGCCATCAGTGCCCCAGGGTTTGATGGCTACACCTTC
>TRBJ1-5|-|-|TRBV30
CAWSLGLRNQPQHF
TGTGCCTGGAGTCTAGGTTTACGCAATCAGCCCCAGCATTTT
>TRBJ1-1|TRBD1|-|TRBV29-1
CSVDRASTEAFF
TGCAGCGTCGACAGGGCTTCAACTGAAGCTTTCTTT
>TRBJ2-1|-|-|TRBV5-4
CASSLDRRSSYNEQFF
TGTGCCAGCAGCTTGGACAGGCGTAGCTCCTACAATGAGCAGTTCTTC
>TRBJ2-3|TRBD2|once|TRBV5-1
CASHAAGGAWTDTQYF
TGCGCCAGCCACGCCGCGGGGGGGGCTTGGACAGATACGCAGTATTTT
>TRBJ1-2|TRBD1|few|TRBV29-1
CSVADRGSRGYTF
TGCAGCGTTGCTGACAGGGGGAGTCGTGGCTACACCTTC
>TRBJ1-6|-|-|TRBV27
CASRGIEGSPLHF
TGTGCCAGCAGAGGCATCGAGGGTTCACCCCTCCACTTT